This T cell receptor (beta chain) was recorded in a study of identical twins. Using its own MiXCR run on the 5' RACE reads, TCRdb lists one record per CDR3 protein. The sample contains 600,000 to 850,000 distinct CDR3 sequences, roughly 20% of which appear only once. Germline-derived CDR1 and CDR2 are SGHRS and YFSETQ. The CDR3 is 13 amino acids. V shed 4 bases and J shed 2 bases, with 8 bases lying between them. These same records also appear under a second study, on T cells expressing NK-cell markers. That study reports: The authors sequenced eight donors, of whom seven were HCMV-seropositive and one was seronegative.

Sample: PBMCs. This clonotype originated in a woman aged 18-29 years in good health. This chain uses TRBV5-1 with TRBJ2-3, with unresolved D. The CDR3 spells CASSMGFTDTQYF. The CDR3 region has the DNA TGCGCCAGCAGCATGGGGTTCACAGATACGCAGTATTTT.